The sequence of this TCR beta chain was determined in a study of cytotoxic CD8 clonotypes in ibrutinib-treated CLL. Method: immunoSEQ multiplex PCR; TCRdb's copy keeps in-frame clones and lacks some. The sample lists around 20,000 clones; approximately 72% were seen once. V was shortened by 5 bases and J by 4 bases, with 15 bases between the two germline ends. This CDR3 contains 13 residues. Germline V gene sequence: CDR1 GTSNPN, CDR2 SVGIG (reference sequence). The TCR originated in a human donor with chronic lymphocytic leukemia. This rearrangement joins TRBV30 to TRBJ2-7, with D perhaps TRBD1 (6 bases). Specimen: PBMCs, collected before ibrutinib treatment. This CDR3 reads CAWGPGDKYEQYF. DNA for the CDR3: TGTGCCTGGGGGCCCGGGGACAAGTACGAGCAGTACTTC.